This T cell receptor (beta chain) originates from a study of control samples from healthy donors and cancer patients. Unmatched junction bases numbered 3, after V lost 0 bases and J lost 1 base. This CDR3 region has 15 residues. Germline values: CDR1 SGHRS, CDR2 YFSETQ. Generated by immunoSEQ multiplex PCR, the TCRdb table keeps only in-frame clones and is missing some. The profile covers tens of thousands of clones, with around three quarters appearing a single time and around 20% taken by the ten largest. The sequence was obtained from a man in his 60s with head and neck cancer. The sequenced material came from PBMCs. The genes are TRBV5-1 and TRBJ2-7; 8 positions agree with TRBD1. The CDR3 region is CASSLEGQESYEQYF. In nucleotides, the CDR3 is TGCGCCAGCAGCTTGGAGGGACAGGAGTCCTACGAGCAGTACTTC.